These 30 T cell receptor beta chains were all obtained from the same sample, sequenced in a study of blood T cell repertoires in COVID-19. The data were produced by immunoSEQ multiplex PCR, yet TCRdb's version contains in-frame clones alone and is incomplete. The sample shows about 170,000 clones, around 88% of them seen only once. Sequenced sample: PBMCs or T cells enriched from blood (not recorded which). The receptor set was obtained from a woman aged 45-59 years in a cohort exposed to, infected with or recovered from COVID-19 (not recorded which).

This clone was counted once. The genes are TRBV5-1 and TRBJ2-5; perhaps TRBD1 as D (5 bases). This CDR3 is built from 13 residues. The V gene's germline CDR1 is SGHRS and CDR2 YFSETQ. Trimming pared 2 bases from V and 6 bases from J, leaving 11 bases between. The CDR3 here is CASSLAGLKTQYF. The CDR3 DNA is TGCGCCAGCAGCTTAGCAGGGCTGAAGACCCAGTACTTC.

The chain uses TRBV27 and TRBJ2-1, with 9 positions matching TRBD2. V lost 6 bases to trimming and J lost 3 bases; unmatched junction nucleotides: 12. The CDR3 consists of 17 residues. Germline CDR1 and CDR2: MNHEY and SMNVEV (reference sequence). CDR3 in amino acids: CASRSVGGSGSYNEQFF. DNA for the CDR3: TGTGCCAGCAGATCCGTTGGGGGTAGCGGGAGCTACAATGAGCAGTTCTTC.

This chain joins TRBV24-1 and TRBJ1-1; 8 bases map to TRBD1. This CDR3 is 13 amino acids long. CDR1 and CDR2 (germline): KGHDR, SFDVKD. V trimming: 9 bases; J trimming: 1 base; junction bases outside the gene matches: 3. DNA for the CDR3: TGTGCCACCCGGACAGGGCCGAACACTGAAGCTTTCTTT. Amino acids: CATRTGPNTEAFF.

The chain carries TRBV25-1 and TRBJ1-1, with D perhaps matching TRBD1 (6 bases). Trimming removed 1 base at V and 6 bases at J, with 15 bases between. Germline-derived CDR1 and CDR2 are MGHDK and SYGVNS. This CDR3 spans 15 amino acids. The CDR3 DNA reads TGTGCCAGCAGTGAATCAGATTTGGGGGCTGCTGAAGCTTTCTTT. As protein: CASSESDLGAAEAFF.

The rearrangement uses TRBV4-1 and TRBJ2-3; possible D gene TRBD2, 6 bases. Germline assignment: CDR1 MGHRA and CDR2 YSYEKL. Trimming pared 1 base from V and 3 bases from J, leaving 11 bases between. CDR3 length: 15 amino acids. As DNA, the CDR3 is TGCGCCAGCAGCCAAGTGGAGGGCGCGACAGATACGCAGTATTTT. This gives the protein CASSQVEGATDTQYF.

The chain couples TRBV9 to TRBJ2-5; no reliable D call. CDR1 and CDR2 (germline): SGDLS, YYNGEE. V lost 0 bases and J lost 0, with 6 bases in between. The CDR3 runs 14 residues. The CDR3 reads CASSVGPDQETQYF. Written as DNA, the CDR3 is TGTGCCAGCAGCGTAGGTCCTGACCAAGAGACCCAGTACTTC.

The rearrangement joins TRBV18 to TRBJ2-7; D perhaps matches TRBD1 (6 bases). CDR3 length equals 15 residues. V lost 3 bases, J lost 5 bases, and 17 bases lay in between. CDR1 and CDR2 from the germline V gene are KGHSH and LQKENI. The CDR3 protein is CASSPIQGRQHEQYF. Here the CDR3 DNA reads TGTGCCAGCTCACCGATACAGGGAAGACAACACGAGCAGTACTTC.

The chain is built from TRBV6-4 and TRBJ1-1, with TRBD1 matching 9 bases. The germline V gene has CDR1 MRHNA and CDR2 SNTAGT. V trimming: 6 bases; J trimming: 0 bases; junction bases outside the gene matches: 5. This CDR3 is 15 amino acids long. CDR3: CASRERDRVNTEAFF. CDR3 nucleotide sequence: TGTGCCAGCAGAGAAAGGGACAGGGTGAACACTGAAGCTTTCTTT.

V and J are TRBV7-3 and TRBJ2-3; 7 bases match TRBD1. Losses at the gene ends were 5 bases for V and 1 base for J; bases not matched to a gene: 6. The CDR3 is 15 amino acids. The V gene's germline CDR1 is SGHTA and CDR2 FQGTGA. The CDR3 DNA reads TGTGCCAGCAGCCCGACAGGGAGAGGCACAGATACGCAGTATTTT. Protein: CASSPTGRGTDTQYF.

This chain connects TRBV5-6 to TRBJ1-4, with a possible D match to TRBD1 (6 bases). The CDR3 is 14 residues long. Germline V gives CDR1 SGHDT, CDR2 YYEEEE. The ends were cut back, 2 bases at V and 8 bases at J, with 13 bases in the middle. This chain's CDR3 is CASSFTGLGEKLFF. The DNA for the CDR3 is TGTGCCAGCAGCTTCACAGGGTTAGGAGAAAAACTGTTTTTT.

J is TRBJ2-4 and V is TRBV28; TRBD2 matches 7 bases. Germline assignment: CDR1 MDHEN and CDR2 SYDVKM. The CDR3 has 18 amino acids. Losses at the gene ends were 3 bases for V and 4 bases for J; bases not matched to a gene: 15. The DNA for the CDR3 is TGTGCCAGCAGTTTCCTATCCCGGGACTCCGGGGGGAAAAACATTCAGTACTTC. Protein sequence: CASSFLSRDSGGKNIQYF.

J is TRBJ1-5 and V is TRBV2; D not resolved. V lost 8 bases, J lost 5 bases, and 13 bases lay in between. The CDR3 covers 13 residues. Germline lookup yields CDR1 SNHLY and CDR2 FYNNEI. As DNA, the CDR3 is TGTGCCAGCTCGTCGCAAATAGATCAGCCCCAGCATTTT. It codes for CASSSQIDQPQHF.

This clone has only a few counts. The chain links TRBV3-1 (or the pseudogene TRBV3-2) to TRBJ1-2, with 7 positions matching TRBD1. V gave up 4 bases and J gave up 1 base; unmatched junction bases: 9. CDR3 length: 16 residues. Germline V gene data show CDR1 as LGHDT and CDR2 as YNNKEL (reference sequence). In DNA form, the CDR3 reads TGTGCCAGCAGCCGTGCCCGAGGGACAGTTAACTATGGCTACACCTTC. It yields the protein CASSRARGTVNYGYTF.

This chain links TRBV27 with TRBJ2-3; a possible D gene is TRBD2 (7 bases). Looked up from germline, CDR1 is MNHEY and CDR2 is SMNVEV (reference sequence). Trimming removed 4 bases at V and 0 bases at J, with 17 bases between. This CDR3 has 17 amino acids. The DNA of the CDR3 is TGTGCCAGCAGTTCGGGCGGGGGCGTTATTAGCACAGATACGCAGTATTTT. This codes for CASSSGGGVISTDTQYF.

The chain links TRBV28 to TRBJ2-4, with 10 positions matching TRBD1. Losses at the gene ends were 5 bases for V and 1 base for J; bases not matched to a gene: 17. The germline V gene has CDR1 MDHEN and CDR2 SYDVKM. The CDR3 is 20 amino acids. In DNA, the CDR3 is TGTGCCAGCAGTCCCGGCGCCATCGGTCCGGGACAGGGGGCCAAAAACATTCAGTACTTC. Protein product: CASSPGAIGPGQGAKNIQYF.

The chain joins TRBV7-8 to TRBJ2-7; the match to TRBD2 covers 8 bases. V trimming: 5 bases; J trimming: 2 bases; junction bases outside the gene matches: 5. CDR1 SGHVS and CDR2 FQNEAQ come from the germline V gene. The CDR3 has 14 residues. The CDR3 DNA follows: TGTGCCAGCAGCCTGACTAGCGCCACCTACGAGCAGTACTTC. Translation: CASSLTSATYEQYF.

This clone appeared once. V gene TRBV7-6 combines with J gene TRBJ2-3, with unresolved D. The V gene's germline CDR1 is SGHVS and CDR2 FNYEAQ. There are 17 residues in the CDR3. V shed 5 bases and J shed 4 bases, with 22 bases lying between them. CDR3 sequence (DNA): TGTGCCAGCAGCCAAGCTCTGAATAGGCAGACTTCAGATACGCAGTATTTT. It encodes CASSQALNRQTSDTQYF.

Only one count was recorded for this clone. V usage is TRBV28 and J usage is TRBJ1-1, with 7 bases that match TRBD1. With V trimmed by 6 bases and J by 1 base, 5 bases remained unmatched. CDR1 MDHEN and CDR2 SYDVKM come from the germline V gene. The CDR3 covers 14 residues. The CDR3 loop is CASRRTGPNTEAFF. The DNA for the CDR3 is TGTGCCAGCAGAAGGACAGGACCGAACACTGAAGCTTTCTTT.

The genes are TRBV4-1 and TRBJ1-1; 7 nucleotides agree with TRBD1. The V gene end was trimmed by 4 bases and the J gene end by 4 bases; junction bases not matched to a gene: 15. Germline lookup yields CDR1 MGHRA and CDR2 YSYEKL. The CDR3 totals 17 residues. This chain's CDR3 is CASSPGARRTGRTEAFF. The CDR3 nucleotides are TGCGCCAGCAGCCCCGGTGCCCGAAGGACAGGACGCACTGAAGCTTTCTTT.

The chain has TRBV9 and TRBJ1-5, with D unresolved. The V gene lost 0 bases and the J gene lost 6 bases, with 10 bases spanning the gap. The CDR3 is 14 residues long. CDR1 and CDR2 (germline): SGDLS, YYNGEE. For the CDR3, the DNA is TGTGCCAGCAGCGTAGGGGAGGGCGGTCAGCCCCAGCATTTT. Translating it yields CASSVGEGGQPQHF.

The genes are TRBV19 and TRBJ2-1; D might be TRBD1 (6 bases). V was cut by 6 bases and J by 7 bases, with 19 bases left in between. This CDR3 spans 15 amino acids. Looked up from germline, CDR1 is LNHDA and CDR2 is SQIVND (reference sequence). The DNA of the CDR3 is TGTGCCAGTAGCGTACCGGGAACAAGGGGGAATGAGCAGTTCTTC. It is translated as CASSVPGTRGNEQFF.

The rearrangement links TRBV18 to TRBJ2-1; a possible D gene is TRBD1 (5 bases). CDR1 and CDR2 (germline): KGHSH, LQKENI. The CDR3 length is 18 residues. V lost 2 bases to trimming and J lost 5 bases, with 22 bases between them. The CDR3 DNA follows: TGTGCCAGCTCACCATGGGCGATCAGGTCAGGGCTAAACAATGAGCAGTTCTTC. Translation: CASSPWAIRSGLNNEQFF.

V usage is TRBV11-2 and J usage is TRBJ2-7; possible D gene TRBD1, 6 bases. V lost 5 bases, J lost 0 bases, and 17 bases lay in between. The CDR3 runs 16 residues. Per the germline V gene, CDR1 is SGHAT and CDR2 is FQNNGV. CDR3 DNA: TGTGCCAGCAGCCCAGGGGCGGGCTTAAGCTCCTACGAGCAGTACTTC. This translates into CASSPGAGLSSYEQYF. Full variable domain (rest looked up from reference TRBV11-2 and TRBJ2-7): EAGVAQSPRYKIIEKRQSVAFWCNPISGHATLYWYQQILGQGPKLLIQFQNNGVVDDSQLPKDRFSAERLKGVDSTLKIQPAKLEDSAVYLCASSPGAGLSSYEQYFGPGTRLTVT.

The gene calls are TRBV6-6 and TRBJ1-1; tentative D call: TRBD1 (5 bases). The CDR3 has 12 amino acids. Germline V gives CDR1 MNHNY, CDR2 SVGAGI (reference sequence). The V end lost 9 bases, the J end lost 1 base, and 9 bases lay between the germline ends. The CDR3 DNA reads TGTGCCAGGGCCACAGGGAACACTGAAGCTTTCTTT. It is translated as CARATGNTEAFF.

This clone was counted a single time. This chain links TRBV10-3 with TRBJ2-7, with D maybe TRBD1 (5 bases). Per the germline V gene, CDR1 is ENHRY and CDR2 is SYGVKD. The V and J ends lost 6 bases and 0 bases respectively, with 9 bases between them. The CDR3 consists of 13 residues. The CDR3 here is CAIRQESSYEQYF. In DNA form, the CDR3 reads TGTGCCATCAGACAGGAAAGCTCCTACGAGCAGTACTTC.

In this sample, this clone turned up a few times. For the CDR3, the DNA is TGTGCCAGCAGTTTATTCGGGGTGAGGGACACTGAAGCTTTCTTT. This translates into CASSLFGVRDTEAFF. The chain uses TRBV28 and TRBJ1-1; unclear D gene. Deletions cut 1 base from V and 3 bases from J, with 12 bases between. CDR3 size: 15 residues. CDR1 is MDHEN and CDR2 is SYDVKM in the germline V gene.

The chain is built from TRBV7-2 and TRBJ1-1, with a possible D match to TRBD1 (5 bases). CDR1 and CDR2 from the germline V gene are SGHTA and FQGNSA. Trimming took off 1 base at V and 7 bases at J, with 16 bases between the two ends. This CDR3 contains 15 residues. Here the CDR3 DNA reads TGTGCCAGCAGCTTAGATGGGGCAGGGCGGGATGAAGCTTTCTTT. Protein sequence: CASSLDGAGRDEAFF.

This clone was seen a few times. The chain combines TRBV24-1 with TRBJ2-2, with D maybe TRBD2 (5 bases). The germline V and J ends were trimmed by 7 bases and 5 bases, with 10 bases remaining between them. Germline V CDR1 and CDR2: KGHDR, SFDVKD. CDR3 length equals 13 residues. The DNA for the CDR3 is TGTGCCACCAGAAAGGGAGATACCGGGGAGCTGTTTTTT. Residues: CATRKGDTGELFF.

This clone was recorded only once. This chain uses TRBV6-5 with TRBJ2-7; 8 positions agree with TRBD1. Germline V gene data show CDR1 as MNHEY and CDR2 as SVGAGI. The CDR3 is 14 residues long. V shed 6 bases, J shed 6 bases, and the junction held 10 bases outside the gene matches. Written as DNA, the CDR3 is TGTGCCAGCAGACCGAATTCAGGGGGCGCCGAGCAGTACTTC. The encoded protein is CASRPNSGGAEQYF.

This clone was found once. V is TRBV11-3 and J is TRBJ2-2; D gene unclear. Trimming shortened V by 6 bases and J by 2 bases, and 10 bases separated the two germline ends. The CDR3 spans 14 residues. Germline values: CDR1 SGHNT, CDR2 YENEEA. As DNA, the CDR3 is TGTGCCAGCAGTCTCCAGGAAAACACCGGGGAGCTGTTTTTT. This encodes CASSLQENTGELFF.